The sequence of this T cell receptor (beta chain) was determined in a study of blood T cells in healthy people across ages. Per the germline V gene, CDR1 is SGHTA and CDR2 is FQGNSA. The V and J ends lost 9 bases and 3 bases, in that order; junction bases with no gene match: 4. This CDR3 has 13 amino acids. There are a few counts of this clonotype. In each sample, at least 7 million PBMCs were isolated. The authors ran a second PCR of roughly 6 to 12 cycles using a sample-barcoded 5' primer and a J-beta primer mix. Via MiXCR, TCRdb re-called the 5' RACE reads, giving one row per CDR3 protein. The data contain roughly 1.5 million distinct CDR3 sequences, around 40% of them seen just once; the ten biggest clones take up about 4.1%.

This receptor was identified in a woman aged 18-29 years in good health. The material sequenced was blood. The J gene is TRBJ2-7, the V gene TRBV7-2; 11 bases align to TRBD2. CDR3 region: CASGTSGFYEQYF. The CDR3 coding sequence is TGTGCCAGTGGGACTAGCGGATTCTACGAGCAGTACTTC.